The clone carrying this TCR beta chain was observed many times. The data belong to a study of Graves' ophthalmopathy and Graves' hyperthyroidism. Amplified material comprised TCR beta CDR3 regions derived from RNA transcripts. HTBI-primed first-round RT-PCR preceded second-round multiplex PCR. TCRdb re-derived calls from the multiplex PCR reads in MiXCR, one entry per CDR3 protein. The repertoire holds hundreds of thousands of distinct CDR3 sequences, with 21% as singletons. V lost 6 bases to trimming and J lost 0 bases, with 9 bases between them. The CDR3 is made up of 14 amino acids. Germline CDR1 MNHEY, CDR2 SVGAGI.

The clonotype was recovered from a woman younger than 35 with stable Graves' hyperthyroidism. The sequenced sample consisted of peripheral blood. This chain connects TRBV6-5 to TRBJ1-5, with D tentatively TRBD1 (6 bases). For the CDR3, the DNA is TGTGCCAGCAGGTACAGGGATAGCAATCAGCCCCAGCATTTT. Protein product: CASRYRDSNQPQHF.